Included here is one T cell receptor beta chain sequence, with context. This record comes from a study of blood T cell repertoires in COVID-19. The V gene's germline CDR1 is MNHNY and CDR2 SVGAGI (reference sequence). The CDR3 runs 15 residues. The germline V and J ends were trimmed by 2 bases and 4 bases, with 14 bases remaining between them. Data came from immunoSEQ multiplex PCR; TCRdb stores just in-frame clones and leaves some out. This sample has about 180,000 clones; 70% to 90% occur once, and the top ten carry less than 3.5%. The sequence was collected from a woman aged 25 to 45 with active or convalescent COVID-19. What was sequenced was peripheral blood. The rearrangement uses TRBV6-6 and TRBJ1-1; D gene uncertain. In nucleotides, the CDR3 is TGTGCCAGCAGTTACGAGTCTAGGGAGGGCACTGAAGCTTTCTTT. Encoded protein: CASSYESREGTEAFF.